This TCR beta chain was retrieved from a study of blood T cells in healthy people across ages. A second PCR of about 7 to 11 cycles used a sample-barcoded 5' primer and a J-beta primer mix. A single record per CDR3 protein comes from TCRdb applying MiXCR to the 5' RACE reads. The table records around 870,000 distinct CDR3 sequences, about 28% of them present only once. Trimming shortened V by 4 bases and J by 1 base, and 16 bases separated the two germline ends. Per the germline V gene, CDR1 is DFQATT and CDR2 is SNEGSKA (reference sequence). The CDR3 spans 15 residues. V and J are TRBV20-1 and TRBJ1-1; D call uncertain. This clonotype was obtained from a woman aged 80 or over in good health. Material: blood. The CDR3 spells CSAIPPTWQNTEAFF. The CDR3, as DNA: TGCAGTGCTATCCCGCCTACTTGGCAGAACACTGAAGCTTTCTTT.